These 2 T cell receptor beta chains came from one sample sequenced in a study of blood T cell repertoires in COVID-19. TCRdb keeps only in-frame clones here, not all; method: immunoSEQ multiplex PCR. The table records approximately 240,000 clones, approximately 81% of them present only once. Sample: peripheral blood. The receptors come from a woman aged 80 or older with active or convalescent COVID-19.

The rearrangement links TRBV7-3 to TRBJ2-6; the D gene is possibly TRBD1 (5 bases). V shed 5 bases and J shed 0 bases, with 8 bases lying between them. The germline V gene encodes CDR1 SGHTA and CDR2 FQGTGA. The CDR3 length is 15 residues. CDR3 protein: CASSKGNSGANVLTF. CDR3 coding DNA: TGTGCCAGCAGCAAGGGGAACTCTGGGGCCAACGTCCTGACTTTC.

This chain connects TRBV5-4 to TRBJ2-4, with D tentatively TRBD1 (6 bases). The V and J ends lost 4 bases and 0 bases respectively, with 11 bases between them. The germline V gene has CDR1 SGHNT and CDR2 YYREEE (reference sequence). CDR3 length: 15 amino acids. The CDR3 region has the DNA TGTGCCAGCAGCCTAAGGGGGATAGCCAAAAACATTCAGTACTTC. It yields the protein CASSLRGIAKNIQYF.